This entry concerns a single TCR beta chain. Its specificity is not known. The data were taken from a study of cytomegalovirus exposure and HLA in healthy donors. Study conclusions and caveats: The authors enumerated around 150 TCR beta chains as linked to cytomegalovirus. It was confirmed in vitro that a few of the CMV-associated chains were specific for CMV antigens.

The CDR3 sequence is 15 residues long. Trimming pared 1 base from V and 0 bases from J, leaving 6 bases between. Germline V lookup: CDR1 LNHDA, CDR2 SQIVND (reference sequence). The method was immunoSEQ multiplex PCR; TCRdb's version includes in-frame clones alone and lacks a portion of them. The sample carries about 88,000 clones, approximately 88% recorded once. Sequenced sample: PBMCs. This TCR was sampled from a woman in her late teens or twenties in good health and CMV-seropositive. This rearrangement joins TRBV19 to TRBJ2-2; D remains ambiguous. CDR3 residues: CASSIGPTNTGELFF. The CDR3, as DNA: TGTGCCAGTAGTATAGGTCCAACGAACACCGGGGAGCTGTTTTTT.